This T cell receptor (beta chain) originates from a study of shared clonotypes between healthy human individuals. General observations from the study: It was the non-shared clonotypes that had lower generation probabilities than clonotypes shared by all four donors.

Evenly divided among several immunoSEQ plates was the genomic DNA of each subset. Clones were read by immunoSEQ multiplex PCR, and TCRdb kept only the in-frame ones, dropping some. The profile shows roughly 550,000 clones, around 95% of them singletons. CDR1 SGDLS and CDR2 YYNGEE come from the germline V gene. Trimming took 5 bases from V and 2 from J, leaving 13 bases between them. There are 14 residues in the CDR3. This clone was picked up one time. The antigen is not known. Naive CD8 cells lacked CD45RO, underwent positive selection for CCR7 and left out terminally differentiated effector memory CD45RA+ cells. Everyone who donated was a Caucasian adult who lived in Nashville, Tennessee.

The sample comprised naive CD8+ T cells sorted from blood. The V gene is TRBV9, the J gene TRBJ1-2, with a weak D call TRBD1 (5 bases). This sequence was found in a woman between 25 and 40 years old in good health. Here the CDR3 reads CASSLGTSNYGYTF. DNA of the CDR3: TGTGCCAGCAGTTTGGGGACCTCGAACTATGGCTACACCTTC. The full variable domain, its missing parts supplied by reference TRBV9 and TRBJ1-2, is DSGVTQTPKHLITATGQRVTLRCSPRSGDLSVYWYQQSLDQGLQFLIQYYNGEERAKGNILERFSAQQFPDLHSELNLSSLELGDSALYFCASSLGTSNYGYTFGSGTRLTVV.